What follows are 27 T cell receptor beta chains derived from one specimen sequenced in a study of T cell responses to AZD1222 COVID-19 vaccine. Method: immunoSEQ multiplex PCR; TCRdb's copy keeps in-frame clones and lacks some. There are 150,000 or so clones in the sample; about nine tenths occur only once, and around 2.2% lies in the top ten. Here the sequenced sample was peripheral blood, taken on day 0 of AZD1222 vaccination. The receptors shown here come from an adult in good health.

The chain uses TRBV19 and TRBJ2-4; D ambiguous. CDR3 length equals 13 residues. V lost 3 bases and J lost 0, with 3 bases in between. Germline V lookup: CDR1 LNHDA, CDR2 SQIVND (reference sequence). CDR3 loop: CASSILAKNIQYF. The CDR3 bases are TGTGCCAGTAGTATTCTAGCCAAAAACATTCAGTACTTC. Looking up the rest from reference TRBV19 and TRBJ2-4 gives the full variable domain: DGGITQSPKYLFRKEGQNVTLSCEQNLNHDAMYWYRQDPGQGLRLIYYSQIVNDFQKGDIAEGYSVSREKKESFPLTVTSAQKNPTAFYLCASSILAKNIQYFGAGTRLSVL.

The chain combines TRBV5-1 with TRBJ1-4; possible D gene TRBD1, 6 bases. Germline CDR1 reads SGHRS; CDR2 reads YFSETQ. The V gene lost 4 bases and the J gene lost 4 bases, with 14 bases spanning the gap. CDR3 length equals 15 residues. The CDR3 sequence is CASSTAGTSNEKLFF. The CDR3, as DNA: TGCGCCAGCAGCACCGCCGGGACAAGTAATGAAAAACTGTTTTTT.

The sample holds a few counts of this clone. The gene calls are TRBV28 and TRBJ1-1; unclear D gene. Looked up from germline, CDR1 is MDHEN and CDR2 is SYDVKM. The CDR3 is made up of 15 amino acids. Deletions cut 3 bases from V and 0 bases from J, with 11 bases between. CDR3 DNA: TGTGCCAGCAGTTTCGGGCCAACCATGAACACTGAAGCTTTCTTT. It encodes CASSFGPTMNTEAFF.

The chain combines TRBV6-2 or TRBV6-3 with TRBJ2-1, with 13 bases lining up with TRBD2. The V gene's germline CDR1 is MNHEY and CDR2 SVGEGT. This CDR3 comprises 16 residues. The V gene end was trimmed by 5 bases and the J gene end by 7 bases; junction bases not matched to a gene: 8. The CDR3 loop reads CASSLFGTSGANEQFF. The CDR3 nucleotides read TGTGCCAGCAGTCTCTTCGGGACTAGCGGGGCAAATGAGCAGTTCTTC.

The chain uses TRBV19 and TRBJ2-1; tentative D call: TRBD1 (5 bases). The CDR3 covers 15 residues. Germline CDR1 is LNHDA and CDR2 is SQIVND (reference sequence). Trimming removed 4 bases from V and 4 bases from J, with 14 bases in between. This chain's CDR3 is CASSRAGQTYNEQFF. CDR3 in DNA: TGTGCCAGTAGTAGAGCCGGACAAACTTACAATGAGCAGTTCTTC. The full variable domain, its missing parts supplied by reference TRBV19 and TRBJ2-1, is DGGITQSPKYLFRKEGQNVTLSCEQNLNHDAMYWYRQDPGQGLRLIYYSQIVNDFQKGDIAEGYSVSREKKESFPLTVTSAQKNPTAFYLCASSRAGQTYNEQFFGPGTRLTVL.

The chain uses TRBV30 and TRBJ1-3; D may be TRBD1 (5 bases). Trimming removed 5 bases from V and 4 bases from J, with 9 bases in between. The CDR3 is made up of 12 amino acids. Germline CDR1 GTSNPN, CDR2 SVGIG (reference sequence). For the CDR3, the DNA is TGTGCCTGGGGACAAGGGGGAAACACCATATATTTT. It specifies CAWGQGGNTIYF.

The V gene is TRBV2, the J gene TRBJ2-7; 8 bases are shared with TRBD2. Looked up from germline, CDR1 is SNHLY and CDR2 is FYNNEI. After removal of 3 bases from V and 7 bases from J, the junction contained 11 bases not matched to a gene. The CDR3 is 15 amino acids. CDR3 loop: CASSDPPSGPREQYF. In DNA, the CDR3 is TGTGCCAGCAGTGATCCCCCTAGCGGGCCGAGGGAGCAGTACTTC.

The chain's CDR3 is CSASRITGGGGYTF. The DNA for the CDR3 is TGCAGTGCTAGTCGGATTACAGGGGGAGGAGGCTACACCTTC. This chain uses TRBV20-1 with TRBJ1-2; 8 nucleotides agree with TRBD1. The junction had 11 bases not matched to a gene; V was cut back by 3 bases and J by 8 bases. CDR3 length: 14 residues. Germline V CDR1 and CDR2: DFQATT, SNEGSKA (reference sequence).

The CDR3 DNA sequence: TGTGCCAGCAGTTTGGTCCAGGGGGCGCCGGATGAGCAGTTCTTC. Protein product: CASSLVQGAPDEQFF. V gene TRBV28 combines with J gene TRBJ2-1; 8 bases map to TRBD1. Germline loops: CDR1 MDHEN, CDR2 SYDVKM. The CDR3 is 15 residues long. V lost 3 bases and J lost 8; bases outside the gene matches: 9.

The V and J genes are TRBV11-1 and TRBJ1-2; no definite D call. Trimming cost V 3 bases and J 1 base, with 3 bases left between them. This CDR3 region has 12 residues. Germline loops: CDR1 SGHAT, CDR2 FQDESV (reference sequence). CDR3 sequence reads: CASSFDNYGYTF. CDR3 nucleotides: TGTGCCAGCAGCTTTGATAACTATGGCTACACCTTC.

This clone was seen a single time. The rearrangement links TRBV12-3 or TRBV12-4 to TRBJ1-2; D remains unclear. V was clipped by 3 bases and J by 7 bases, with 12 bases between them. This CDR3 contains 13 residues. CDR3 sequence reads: CASSFYQSGGYTF. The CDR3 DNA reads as TGTGCCAGCAGTTTTTATCAGAGCGGTGGCTACACCTTC.

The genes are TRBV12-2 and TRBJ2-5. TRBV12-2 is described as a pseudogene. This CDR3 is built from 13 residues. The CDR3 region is CASRSAGGETQYF. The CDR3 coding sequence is TGTGCAAGTCGCTCAGCAGGGGGGGAGACCCAGTACTTC.

DNA of the CDR3: TGTGCCAGCAGTGCCGGCCTAGGGGTGGGGCACACTGAAGCTTTCTTT. Translated: CASSAGLGVGHTEAFF. This sequence joins TRBV6-1 and TRBJ1-1, with D perhaps TRBD1 (5 bases). Trimming shortened V by 4 bases and J by 3 bases, and 18 bases separated the two germline ends. Germline CDR1 reads MNHNS; CDR2 reads SASEGT. This CDR3 is built from 16 residues.

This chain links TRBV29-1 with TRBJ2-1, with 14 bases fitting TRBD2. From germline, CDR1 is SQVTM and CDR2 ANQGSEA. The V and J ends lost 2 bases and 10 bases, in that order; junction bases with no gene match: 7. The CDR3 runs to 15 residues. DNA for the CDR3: TGCAGCGTTGAAAAGGGACTAGCGGGAGTGTTCGAGCAGTTCTTC. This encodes CSVEKGLAGVFEQFF.

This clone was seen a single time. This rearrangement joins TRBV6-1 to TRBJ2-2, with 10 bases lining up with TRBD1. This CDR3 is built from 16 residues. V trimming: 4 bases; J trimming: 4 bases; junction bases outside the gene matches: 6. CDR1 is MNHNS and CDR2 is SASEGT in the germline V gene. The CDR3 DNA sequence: TGTGCCAGCAGTGCCTGGGACAGGGGAATCACCGGGGAGCTGTTTTTT. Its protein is CASSAWDRGITGELFF.

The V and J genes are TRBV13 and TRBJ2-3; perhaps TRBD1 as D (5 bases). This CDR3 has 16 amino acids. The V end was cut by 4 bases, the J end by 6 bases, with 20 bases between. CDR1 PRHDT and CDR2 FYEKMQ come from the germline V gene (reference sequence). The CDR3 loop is CASSSTGPTPFDTQYF. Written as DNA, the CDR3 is TGTGCCAGCAGCTCCACAGGCCCCACTCCTTTCGATACGCAGTATTTT.

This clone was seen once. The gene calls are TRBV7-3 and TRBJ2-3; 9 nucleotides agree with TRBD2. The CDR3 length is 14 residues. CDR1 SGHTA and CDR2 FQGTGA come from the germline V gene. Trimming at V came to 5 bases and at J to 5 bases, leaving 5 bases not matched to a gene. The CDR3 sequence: CASSPAGGGDTQYF. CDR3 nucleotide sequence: TGTGCCAGCAGCCCTGCGGGGGGGGGAGATACGCAGTATTTT.

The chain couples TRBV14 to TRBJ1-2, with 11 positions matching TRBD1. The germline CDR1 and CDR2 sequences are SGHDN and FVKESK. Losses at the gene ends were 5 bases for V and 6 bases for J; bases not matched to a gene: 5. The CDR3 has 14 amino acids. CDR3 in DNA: TGTGCCAGCAGCGATAGGACAGGGGGCAATGGCTACACCTTC. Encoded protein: CASSDRTGGNGYTF.

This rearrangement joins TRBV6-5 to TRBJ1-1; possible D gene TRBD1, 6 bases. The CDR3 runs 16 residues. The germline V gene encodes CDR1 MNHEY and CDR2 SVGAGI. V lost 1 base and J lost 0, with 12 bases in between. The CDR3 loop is CASSYFRTALNTEAFF. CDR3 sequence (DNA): TGTGCCAGCAGTTACTTCAGGACAGCGTTGAACACTGAAGCTTTCTTT.

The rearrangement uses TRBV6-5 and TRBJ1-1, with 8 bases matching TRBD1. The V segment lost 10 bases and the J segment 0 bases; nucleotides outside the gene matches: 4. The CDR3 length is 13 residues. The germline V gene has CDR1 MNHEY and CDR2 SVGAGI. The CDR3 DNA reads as TGTGCCACACGGACAGGGATGAACACTGAAGCTTTCTTT. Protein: CATRTGMNTEAFF.

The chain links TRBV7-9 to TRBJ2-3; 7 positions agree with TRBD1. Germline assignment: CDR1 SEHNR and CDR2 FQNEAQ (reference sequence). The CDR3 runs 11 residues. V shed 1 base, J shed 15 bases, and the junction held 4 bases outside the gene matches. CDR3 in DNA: TGTGCCAGCAGCTTAGGACAGGGAACTTATTTT. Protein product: CASSLGQGTYF.

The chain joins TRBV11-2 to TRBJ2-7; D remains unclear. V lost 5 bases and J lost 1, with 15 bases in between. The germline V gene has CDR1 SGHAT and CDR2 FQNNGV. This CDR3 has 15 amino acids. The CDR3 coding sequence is TGTGCCAGCAGCCAGGTGGGCCAACCGTCCTACGAGCAGTACTTC. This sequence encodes CASSQVGQPSYEQYF.

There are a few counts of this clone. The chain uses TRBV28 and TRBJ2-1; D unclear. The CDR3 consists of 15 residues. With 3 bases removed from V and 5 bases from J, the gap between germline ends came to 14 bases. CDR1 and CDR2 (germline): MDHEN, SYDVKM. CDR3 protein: CASSLAASHDNEQFF. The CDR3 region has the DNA TGTGCCAGCAGTTTGGCGGCATCGCACGACAATGAGCAGTTCTTC.

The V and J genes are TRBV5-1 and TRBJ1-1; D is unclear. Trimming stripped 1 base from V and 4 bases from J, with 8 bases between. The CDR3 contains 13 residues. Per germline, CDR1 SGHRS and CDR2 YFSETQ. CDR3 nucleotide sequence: TGCGCCAGCAGCTTGTGGGGTAGCACTGAAGCTTTCTTT. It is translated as CASSLWGSTEAFF. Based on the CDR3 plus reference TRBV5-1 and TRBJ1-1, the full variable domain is KAGVTQTPRYLIKTRGQQVTLSCSPISGHRSVSWYQQTPGQGLQFLFEYFSETQRNKGNFPGRFSGRQFSNSRSEMNVSTLELGDSALYLCASSLWGSTEAFFGQGTRLTVV.

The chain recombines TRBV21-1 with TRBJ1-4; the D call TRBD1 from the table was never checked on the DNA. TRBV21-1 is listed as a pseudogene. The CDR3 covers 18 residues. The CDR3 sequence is CASNQRTGRGATNEKLFF. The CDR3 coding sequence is TGTGCCAGCAACCAAAGGACAGGTAGGGGGGCAACTAATGAAAAACTGTTTTTT.

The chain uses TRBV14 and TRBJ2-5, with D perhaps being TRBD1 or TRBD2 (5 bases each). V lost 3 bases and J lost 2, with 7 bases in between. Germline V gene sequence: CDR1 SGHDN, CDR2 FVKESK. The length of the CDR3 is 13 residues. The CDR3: CASSQWGQETQYF. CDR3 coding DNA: TGTGCCAGCAGCCAGTGGGGGCAAGAGACCCAGTACTTC.

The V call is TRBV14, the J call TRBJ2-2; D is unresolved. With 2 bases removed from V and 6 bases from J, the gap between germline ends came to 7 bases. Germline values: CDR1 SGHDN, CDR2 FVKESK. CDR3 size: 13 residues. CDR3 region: CASSQTLSGELFF. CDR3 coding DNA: TGTGCCAGCAGCCAAACCCTCTCCGGGGAGCTGTTTTTT.